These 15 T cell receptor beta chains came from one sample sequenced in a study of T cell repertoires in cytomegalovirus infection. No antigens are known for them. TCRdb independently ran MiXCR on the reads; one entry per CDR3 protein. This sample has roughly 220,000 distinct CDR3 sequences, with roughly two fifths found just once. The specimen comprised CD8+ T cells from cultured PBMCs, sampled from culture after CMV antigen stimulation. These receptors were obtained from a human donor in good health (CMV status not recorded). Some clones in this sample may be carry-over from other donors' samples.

The CDR3 sequence: CAISRQGAEAFF. The CDR3 region has the DNA TGTGCCATCAGCCGACAGGGCGCTGAAGCTTTCTTT. The V call is TRBV10-3, the J call TRBJ1-1, with TRBD1 matching over 7 bases. This CDR3 has 12 amino acids. Germline lookup yields CDR1 ENHRY and CDR2 SYGVKD. V trimming: 6 bases; J trimming: 6 bases; junction bases outside the gene matches: 4.

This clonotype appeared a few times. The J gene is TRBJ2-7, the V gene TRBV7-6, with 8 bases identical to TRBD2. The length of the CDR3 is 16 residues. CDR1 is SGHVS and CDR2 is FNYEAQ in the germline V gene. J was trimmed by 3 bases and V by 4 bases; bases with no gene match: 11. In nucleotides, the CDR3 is TGTGCCAGCAGCTCAACTTATAGCGGGGAGAACTACGAGCAGTACTTC. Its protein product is CASSSTYSGENYEQYF.

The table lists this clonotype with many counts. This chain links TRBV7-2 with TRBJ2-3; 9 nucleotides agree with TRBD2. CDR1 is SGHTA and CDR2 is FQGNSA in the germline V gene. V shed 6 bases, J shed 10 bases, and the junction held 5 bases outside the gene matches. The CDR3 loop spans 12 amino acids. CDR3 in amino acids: CASRAASGAQYF. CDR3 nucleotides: TGTGCCAGCAGAGCGGCTAGCGGGGCGCAGTATTTT.

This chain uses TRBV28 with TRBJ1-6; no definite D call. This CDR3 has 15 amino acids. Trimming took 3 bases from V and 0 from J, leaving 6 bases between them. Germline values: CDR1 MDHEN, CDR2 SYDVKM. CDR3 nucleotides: TGTGCCAGCAGTTTGACGAGCTCCTATAATTCACCCCTCCACTTT. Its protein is CASSLTSSYNSPLHF.

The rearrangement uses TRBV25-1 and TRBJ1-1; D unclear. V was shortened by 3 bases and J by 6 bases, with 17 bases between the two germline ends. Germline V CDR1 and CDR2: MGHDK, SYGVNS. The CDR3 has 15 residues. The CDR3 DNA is TGTGCCAGCAGTGACTGGGAGGGAAGTGGCGCTGAAGCTTTCTTT. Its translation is CASSDWEGSGAEAFF.

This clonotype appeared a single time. The CDR3 DNA reads TGTGCCAGCGCGGCGGGGATCGGCTACACCTTC. Amino acids: CASAAGIGYTF. The gene calls are TRBV9 and TRBJ1-2; unclear D gene. This CDR3 region has 11 residues. The germline V and J ends were trimmed by 7 bases and 8 bases, with 12 bases remaining between them. CDR1 and CDR2 (germline): SGDLS, YYNGEE.

CDR3 amino acids: CASITSGSSYNEQFF. Written as DNA, the CDR3 is TGTGCCAGCATTACAAGCGGGAGCTCCTACAATGAGCAGTTCTTC. The V and J genes are TRBV28 and TRBJ2-1; 8 bases are a match to TRBD2. Germline V lookup: CDR1 MDHEN, CDR2 SYDVKM. The junction had 5 bases not matched to a gene; V was cut back by 7 bases and J by 0 bases. The length of the CDR3 is 15 residues.

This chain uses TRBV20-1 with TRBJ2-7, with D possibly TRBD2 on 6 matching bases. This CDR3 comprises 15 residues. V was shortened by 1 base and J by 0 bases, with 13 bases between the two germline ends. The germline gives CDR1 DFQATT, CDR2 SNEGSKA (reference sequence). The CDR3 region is CSARGLALSSYEQYF. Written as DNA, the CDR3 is TGCAGTGCTAGAGGGCTAGCGTTGAGCTCCTACGAGCAGTACTTC.

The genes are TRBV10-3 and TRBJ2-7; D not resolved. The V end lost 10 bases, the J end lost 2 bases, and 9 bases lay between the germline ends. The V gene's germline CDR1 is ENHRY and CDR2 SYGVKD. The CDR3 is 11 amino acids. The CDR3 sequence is CATRTTYEQYF. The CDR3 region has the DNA TGTGCCACCAGAACAACCTACGAGCAGTACTTC.

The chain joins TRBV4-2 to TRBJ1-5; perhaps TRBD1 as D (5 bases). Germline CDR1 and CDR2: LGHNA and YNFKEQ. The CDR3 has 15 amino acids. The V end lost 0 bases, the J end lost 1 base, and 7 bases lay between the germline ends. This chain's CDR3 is CASSQEWGSNQPQHF. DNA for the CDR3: TGTGCCAGCAGCCAAGAATGGGGGAGCAATCAGCCCCAGCATTTT.

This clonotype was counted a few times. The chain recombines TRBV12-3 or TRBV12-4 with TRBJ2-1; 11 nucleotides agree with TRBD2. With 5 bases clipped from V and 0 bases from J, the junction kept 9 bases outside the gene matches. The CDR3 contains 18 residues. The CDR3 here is CASSTGLAGADSYNEQFF. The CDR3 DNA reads TGTGCCAGCAGTACTGGACTAGCGGGTGCCGACTCCTACAATGAGCAGTTCTTC.

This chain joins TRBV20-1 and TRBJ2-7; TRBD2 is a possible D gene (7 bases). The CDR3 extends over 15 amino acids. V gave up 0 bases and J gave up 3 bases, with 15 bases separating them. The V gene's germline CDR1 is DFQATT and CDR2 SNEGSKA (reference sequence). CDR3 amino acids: CSAREAGGPNYEQYF. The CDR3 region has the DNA TGCAGTGCTAGAGAAGCCGGGGGGCCCAACTACGAGCAGTACTTC.

The CDR3 protein is CASSDPGLGTEAFF. The CDR3 DNA is TGTGCCAGCAGTGACCCGGGACTGGGGACTGAAGCTTTCTTT. The chain uses TRBV2 and TRBJ1-1; tentatively, D is TRBD1 (5 bases). The CDR3 is 14 amino acids. CDR1 SNHLY and CDR2 FYNNEI come from the germline V gene. V shed 3 bases and J shed 5 bases, with 13 bases lying between them.

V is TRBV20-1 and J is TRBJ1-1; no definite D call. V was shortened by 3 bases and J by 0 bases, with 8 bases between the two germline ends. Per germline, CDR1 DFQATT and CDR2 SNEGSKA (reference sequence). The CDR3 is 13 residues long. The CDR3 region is CSASEPLNTEAFF. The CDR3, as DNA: TGCAGTGCTAGTGAGCCTCTGAACACTGAAGCTTTCTTT.

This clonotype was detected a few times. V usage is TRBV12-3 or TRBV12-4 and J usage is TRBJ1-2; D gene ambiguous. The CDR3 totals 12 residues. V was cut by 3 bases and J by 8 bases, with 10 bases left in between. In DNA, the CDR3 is TGTGCCAGCAGTTTTTGGACGTTAGGCTACACCTTC. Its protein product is CASSFWTLGYTF.